This T cell receptor beta chain stems from a study of blood T cell repertoires in COVID-19. The method was immunoSEQ multiplex PCR; TCRdb's version includes in-frame clones alone and lacks a portion of them. The data contain approximately 280,000 clones, around 80% of them singletons. This TCR came from a man aged 35-49 years who had been exposed to COVID-19. The sample was PBMCs or T cells enriched from blood (not recorded which).

CDR3: CASKARDRRNGYTF. The DNA of the CDR3 is TGTGCCAGTAAGGCCCGGGACAGGAGGAATGGCTACACCTTC. The chain combines TRBV19 with TRBJ1-2, with 8 bases identical to TRBD1. Germline CDR1 LNHDA, CDR2 SQIVND (reference sequence). The J segment lost 6 bases and the V segment lost 7 bases, leaving 10 bases of the junction unmatched. The CDR3 covers 14 residues.